Here is one TCR beta chain with its context. Assay: immunoSEQ multiplex PCR; the TCRdb copy retains only in-frame clones and omits some. The sample lists about 2 million clones, 85% to 95% occurring once. This specimen comes from a study of shared clonotypes between healthy human individuals. There are 14 residues in the CDR3. Losses at the gene ends were 6 bases for V and 6 bases for J; bases not matched to a gene: 11. CDR1 and CDR2 from the germline V gene are KGHSH and LQKENI. Sequenced input: naive CD4+ T cells sorted from blood. Subset described: CD45RA+ positively selected. The clonotype was recovered from a young man in good health. This chain joins TRBV18 and TRBJ2-7, with TRBD1 identical over 7 bases. CDR3 sequence: CASSPDRPPAEQYF. The CDR3 DNA sequence: TGTGCCAGCTCTCCGGACAGGCCCCCCGCCGAGCAGTACTTC. The variable domain in full, with the rest retrieved from reference TRBV18 and TRBJ2-7, is NAGVMQNPRHLVRRRGQEARLRCSPMKGHSHVYWYRQLPEEGLKFMVYLQKENIIDESGMPKERFSAEFPKEGPSILRIQQVVRGDSAAYFCASSPDRPPAEQYFGPGTRLTVT.